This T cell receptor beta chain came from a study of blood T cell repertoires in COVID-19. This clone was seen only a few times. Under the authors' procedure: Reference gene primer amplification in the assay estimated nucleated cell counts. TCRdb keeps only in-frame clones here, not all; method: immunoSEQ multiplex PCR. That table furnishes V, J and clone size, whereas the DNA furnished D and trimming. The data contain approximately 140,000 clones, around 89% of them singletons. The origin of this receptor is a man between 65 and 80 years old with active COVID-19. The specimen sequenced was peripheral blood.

The CDR3 region has the DNA TGCGCCAGCAGCGGAGAATTTCGACAGGGGGCCAGGGCTTTCTTT. Translated: CASSGEFRQGARAFF. This chain joins TRBV5-1 and TRBJ1-1; 10 positions match TRBD1. The CDR3 is 15 amino acids. The germline gives CDR1 SGHRS, CDR2 YFSETQ. Trimming cost V 4 bases and J 11 bases; bases outside gene matches: 14.